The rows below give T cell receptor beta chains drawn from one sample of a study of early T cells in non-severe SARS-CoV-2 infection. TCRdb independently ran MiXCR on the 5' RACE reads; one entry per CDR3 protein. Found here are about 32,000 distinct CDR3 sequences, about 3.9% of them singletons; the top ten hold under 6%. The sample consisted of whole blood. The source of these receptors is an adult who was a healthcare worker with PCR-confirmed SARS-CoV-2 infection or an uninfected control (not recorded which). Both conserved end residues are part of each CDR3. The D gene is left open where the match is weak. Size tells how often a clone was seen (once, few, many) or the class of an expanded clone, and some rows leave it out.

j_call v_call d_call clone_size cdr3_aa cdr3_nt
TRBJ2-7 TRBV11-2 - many CASSLEAGGEQYF TGTGCCAGCAGCTTAGAGGCGGGCGGCGAGCAGTACTTC
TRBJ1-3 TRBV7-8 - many CASSLGGSGNTIYF TGTGCCAGCAGCTTAGGGGGCTCTGGAAACACCATATATTTT
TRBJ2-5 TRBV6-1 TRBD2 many CASKLAEPQETQYF TGTGCCAGCAAACTAGCGGAGCCTCAAGAGACCCAGTACTTC
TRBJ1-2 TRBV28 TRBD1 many CASSQLTGDYGYTF TGTGCCAGCAGCCAACTCACAGGGGACTATGGCTACACCTTC
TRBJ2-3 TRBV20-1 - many CSAGHLREGHTQYF TGCAGTGCGGGACACCTAAGGGAAGGTCATACGCAGTATTTT
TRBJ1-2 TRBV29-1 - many CSVQRGFPDYGYTF TGCAGCGTACAACGGGGCTTTCCGGACTATGGCTACACCTTC
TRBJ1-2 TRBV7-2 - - CASSLDPEYGYTF TGTGCCAGCAGCTTAGACCCAGAATATGGCTACACCTTC
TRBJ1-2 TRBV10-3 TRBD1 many CAISTRGTGSDYGYTF TGTGCCATCAGTACTAGAGGGACAGGGTCGGACTATGGCTACACCTTC
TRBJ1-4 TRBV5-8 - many CASSLGANEKLFF TGTGCCAGCAGCTTAGGGGCTAATGAAAAACTGTTTTTT
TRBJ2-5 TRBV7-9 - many CASTLGGVPETQYF TGTGCCAGCACACTAGGGGGAGTACCAGAGACCCAGTACTTC
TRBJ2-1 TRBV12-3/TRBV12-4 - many CASSLGLEQFF TGTGCCAGCAGTTTAGGGCTGGAGCAGTTCTTC
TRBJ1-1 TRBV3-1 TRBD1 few CASSPSPGQAMNTEAFF TGTGCCAGCAGCCCGTCCCCTGGACAGGCGATGAACACTGAAGCTTTCTTT
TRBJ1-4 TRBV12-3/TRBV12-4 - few CASSYGQGSQEKLFF TGTGCCAGCAGCTACGGGCAGGGTAGCCAAGAAAAACTGTTTTTT
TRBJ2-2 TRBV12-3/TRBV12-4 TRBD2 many CASSLGSGRASTGELFF TGTGCCAGCAGCTTGGGGAGCGGGAGGGCGAGCACCGGGGAGCTGTTTTTT
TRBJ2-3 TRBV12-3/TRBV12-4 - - CASSFLFGNPGGTDTQYF TGTGCCAGCAGTTTTTTATTCGGGAACCCCGGGGGCACAGATACGCAGTATTTT
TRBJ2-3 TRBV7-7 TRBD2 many CASSLGRESTQYF TGTGCTAGCAGCTTAGGGCGGGAGTCAACGCAGTATTTT
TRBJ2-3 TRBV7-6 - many CASSLTGQPSTDTQYF TGTGCCAGCAGCTTAACCGGACAGCCTAGCACAGATACGCAGTATTTT
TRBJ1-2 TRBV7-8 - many CASSSYDGYTF TGTGCCAGCAGCTCGTATGATGGCTACACCTTC
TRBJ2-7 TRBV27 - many CASSFPPYYEQYF TGTGCCAGCAGCTTCCCCCCCTACTACGAGCAGTACTTC
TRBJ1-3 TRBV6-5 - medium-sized CASSYEGPLSGNTIYF TGTGCCAGCAGTTACGAGGGACCGCTCTCTGGAAACACCATATATTTT
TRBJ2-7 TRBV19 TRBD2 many CASSPTGTSGSYEQYF TGTGCCAGTAGTCCGACCGGGACTAGCGGCTCCTACGAGCAGTACTTC
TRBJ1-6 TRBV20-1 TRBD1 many CSARPGGMKYNSPLHF TGCAGTGCTAGGCCAGGGGGAATGAAATATAATTCACCCCTCCACTTT
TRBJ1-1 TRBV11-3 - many CASSLGVEAFF TGTGCCAGCAGCTTAGGGGTTGAAGCTTTCTTT
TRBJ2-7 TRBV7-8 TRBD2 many CASRSLAGGSYEQYF TGTGCCAGCAGGTCGCTTGCGGGAGGGTCCTACGAGCAGTACTTC
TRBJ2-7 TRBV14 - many CASSHGDEQYF TGTGCCAGCAGCCATGGGGACGAGCAGTACTTC
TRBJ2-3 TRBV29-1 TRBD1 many CSAMGQRPTDTQYF TGCAGCGCTATGGGACAGCGTCCCACAGATACGCAGTATTTT
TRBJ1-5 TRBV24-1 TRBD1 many CATSDSTGGLGGNQPQHF TGTGCCACCAGTGACTCGACAGGGGGCCTTGGCGGCAATCAGCCCCAGCATTTT
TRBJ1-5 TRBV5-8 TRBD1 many CASSLQGASSLGHQPQHF TGTGCCAGCAGCTTACAGGGGGCGAGTTCATTGGGTCATCAGCCCCAGCATTTT
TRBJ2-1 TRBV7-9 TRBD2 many CASSKTSGAFYNEQFF TGTGCCAGCAGCAAGACTAGCGGGGCTTTTTACAATGAGCAGTTCTTC
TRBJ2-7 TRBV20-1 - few CSARVGVRDEQYF TGCAGTGCTAGAGTTGGGGTGAGGGACGAGCAGTACTTC
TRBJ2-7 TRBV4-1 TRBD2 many CASSSYPGTSGRSPYEQYF TGCGCCAGCAGCTCTTACCCCGGGACTAGCGGGAGGTCCCCCTACGAGCAGTACTTC
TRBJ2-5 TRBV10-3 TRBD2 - CAISVGTSGAQETQYF TGTGCCATCAGTGTCGGGACTAGCGGAGCGCAAGAGACCCAGTACTTC
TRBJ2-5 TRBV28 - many CATGQRQLQETQYF TGTGCCACCGGGCAACGGCAGCTCCAAGAGACCCAGTACTTC
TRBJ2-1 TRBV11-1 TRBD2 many CASSPLAGGSNEQFF TGTGCCAGCAGCCCTCTAGCGGGAGGTTCCAATGAGCAGTTCTTC
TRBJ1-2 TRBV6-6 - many CASHLDGSNYGYTF TGTGCCAGCCACCTCGACGGTTCTAACTATGGCTACACCTTC
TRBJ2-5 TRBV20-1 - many CSARGGETQYF TGCAGTGCTAGAGGTGGAGAGACCCAGTACTTC
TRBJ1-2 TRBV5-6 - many CASRREDSEYGYTF TGTGCCAGCAGGAGAGAGGACAGCGAATATGGCTACACCTTC
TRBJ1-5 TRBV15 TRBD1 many CATRRTGDGYSNQPQHF TGTGCCACCAGGAGGACAGGGGATGGGTATAGCAATCAGCCCCAGCATTTT
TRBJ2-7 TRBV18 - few CASSPIAAYEQYF TGTGCCAGCTCACCTATAGCCGCCTACGAGCAGTACTTC
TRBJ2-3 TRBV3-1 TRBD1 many CASRNTGGISDTQYF TGTGCCAGCCGTAACACAGGGGGTATCTCAGATACGCAGTATTTT
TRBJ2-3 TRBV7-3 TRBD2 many CASSLGASGDTDTQYF TGTGCCAGCAGCTTAGGGGCTAGCGGGGACACAGATACGCAGTATTTT
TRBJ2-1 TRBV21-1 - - CASSKWGAGGSLAYNEQFF TGTGCCAGCAGCAAATGGGGAGCGGGAGGTTCTCTGGCCTACAATGAGCAGTTCTTC
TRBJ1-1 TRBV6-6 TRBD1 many CASIGQANTEAFF TGTGCCAGCATCGGACAGGCGAACACTGAAGCTTTCTTT
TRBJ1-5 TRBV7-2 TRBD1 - CASSVGTVSNQPQHF TGTGCCAGCAGCGTAGGGACAGTTAGCAATCAGCCCCAGCATTTT
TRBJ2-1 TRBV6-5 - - CASSYRHGGAVQFF TGTGCCAGCAGTTACCGCCATGGGGGAGCGGTTCAGTTCTTC
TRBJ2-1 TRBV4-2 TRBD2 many CASNPYVTSGSDEQFF TGTGCCAGCAACCCATATGTGACTAGCGGGAGTGATGAGCAGTTCTTC
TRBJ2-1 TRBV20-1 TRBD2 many CSAPGLAGGEQFF TGCAGTGCCCCGGGACTAGCGGGAGGTGAGCAGTTCTTC
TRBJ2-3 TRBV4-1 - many CASSPTARDTQYF TGCGCCAGCAGCCCTACGGCGCGGGATACGCAGTATTTT
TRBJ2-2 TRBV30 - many CAWSPTETGELFF TGTGCCTGGAGTCCGACGGAGACCGGGGAGCTGTTTTTT
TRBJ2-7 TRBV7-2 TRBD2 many CASSLRTSGPYEQYF TGTGCCAGCAGCTTAAGGACTAGCGGCCCCTACGAGCAGTACTTC
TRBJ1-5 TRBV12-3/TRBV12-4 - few CASSSNRVGNQPQHF TGTGCCAGCAGCTCCAACAGGGTAGGCAATCAGCCCCAGCATTTT
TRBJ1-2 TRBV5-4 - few CASSLRESPNYGYTF TGTGCCAGCAGTCTCAGGGAATCTCCTAACTATGGCTACACCTTC
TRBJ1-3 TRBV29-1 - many CSVTPGGGSGNTIYF TGCAGCGTTACACCCGGGGGAGGGTCTGGAAACACCATATATTTT
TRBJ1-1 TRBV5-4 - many CASSNTNTEAFF TGTGCCAGCAGCAACACGAACACTGAAGCTTTCTTT